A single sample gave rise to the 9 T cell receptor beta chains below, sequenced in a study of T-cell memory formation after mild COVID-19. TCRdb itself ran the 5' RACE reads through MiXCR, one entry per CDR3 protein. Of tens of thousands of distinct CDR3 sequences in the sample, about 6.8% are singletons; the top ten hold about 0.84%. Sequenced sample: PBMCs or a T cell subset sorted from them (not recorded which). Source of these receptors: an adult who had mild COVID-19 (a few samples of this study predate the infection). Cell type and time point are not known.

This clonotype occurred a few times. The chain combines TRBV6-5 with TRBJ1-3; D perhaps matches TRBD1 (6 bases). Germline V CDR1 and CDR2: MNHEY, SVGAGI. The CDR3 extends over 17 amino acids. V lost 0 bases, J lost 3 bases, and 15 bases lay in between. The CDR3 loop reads CASSYSNIRGGGNTIYF. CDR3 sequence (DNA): TGTGCCAGCAGTTACTCGAATATCAGGGGAGGTGGAAACACCATATATTTT.

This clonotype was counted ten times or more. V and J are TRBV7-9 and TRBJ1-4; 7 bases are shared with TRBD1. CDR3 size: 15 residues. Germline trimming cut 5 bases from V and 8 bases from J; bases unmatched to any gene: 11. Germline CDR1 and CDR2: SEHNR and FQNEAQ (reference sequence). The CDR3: CASSPSLRGGEKLFF. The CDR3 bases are TGTGCCAGCAGCCCTAGTTTACGAGGGGGCGAAAAACTGTTTTTT.

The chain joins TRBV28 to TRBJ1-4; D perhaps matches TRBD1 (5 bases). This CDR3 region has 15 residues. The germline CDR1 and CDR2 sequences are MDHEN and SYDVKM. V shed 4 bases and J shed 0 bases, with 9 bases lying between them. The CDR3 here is CASSSRDATNEKLFF. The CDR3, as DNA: TGTGCCAGCAGTTCAAGGGACGCAACTAATGAAAAACTGTTTTTT.

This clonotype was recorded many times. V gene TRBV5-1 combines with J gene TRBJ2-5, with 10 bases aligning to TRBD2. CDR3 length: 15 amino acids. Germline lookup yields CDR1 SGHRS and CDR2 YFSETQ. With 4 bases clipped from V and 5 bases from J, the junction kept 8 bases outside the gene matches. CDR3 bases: TGCGCCAGCAGCGTTCCTAGCGGGAGTAGGGAGACCCAGTACTTC. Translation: CASSVPSGSRETQYF.

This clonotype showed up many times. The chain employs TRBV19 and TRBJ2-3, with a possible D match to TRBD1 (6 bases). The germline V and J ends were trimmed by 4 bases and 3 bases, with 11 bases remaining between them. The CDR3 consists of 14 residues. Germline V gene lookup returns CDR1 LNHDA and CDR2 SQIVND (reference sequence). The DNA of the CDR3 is TGTGCCAGTAGTAGGAAGGACAGTACAGATACGCAGTATTTT. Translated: CASSRKDSTDTQYF. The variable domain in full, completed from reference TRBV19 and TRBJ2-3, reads DGGITQSPKYLFRKEGQNVTLSCEQNLNHDAMYWYRQDPGQGLRLIYYSQIVNDFQKGDIAEGYSVSREKKESFPLTVTSAQKNPTAFYLCASSRKDSTDTQYFGPGTRLTVL.

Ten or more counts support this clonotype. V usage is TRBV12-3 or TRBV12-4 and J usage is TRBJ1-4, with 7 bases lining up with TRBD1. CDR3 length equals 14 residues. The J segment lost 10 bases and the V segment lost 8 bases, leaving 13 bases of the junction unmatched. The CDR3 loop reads CASSTTGNLVKLFF. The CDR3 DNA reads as TGTGCCAGCTCCACGACAGGGAATTTAGTAAAACTGTTTTTT.

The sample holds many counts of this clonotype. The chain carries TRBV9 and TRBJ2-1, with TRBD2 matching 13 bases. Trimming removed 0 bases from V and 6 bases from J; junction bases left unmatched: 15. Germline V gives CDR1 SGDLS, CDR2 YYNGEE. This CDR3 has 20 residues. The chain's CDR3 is CASSVARPGWTSGSSNEQFF. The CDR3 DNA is TGTGCCAGCAGCGTAGCTAGGCCCGGATGGACTAGCGGGAGTAGCAATGAGCAGTTCTTC. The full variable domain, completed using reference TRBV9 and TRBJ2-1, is DSGVTQTPKHLITATGQRVTLRCSPRSGDLSVYWYQQSLDQGLQFLIQYYNGEERAKGNILERFSAQQFPDLHSELNLSSLELGDSALYFCASSVARPGWTSGSSNEQFFGPGTRLTVL.

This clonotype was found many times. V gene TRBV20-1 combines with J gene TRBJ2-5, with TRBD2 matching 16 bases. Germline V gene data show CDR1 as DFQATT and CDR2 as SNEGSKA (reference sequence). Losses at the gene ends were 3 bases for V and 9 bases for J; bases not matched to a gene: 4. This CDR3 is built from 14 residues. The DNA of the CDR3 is TGCAGTGCTAGGGGACTAGCGGGGGGGCCGCCCCAGTACTTC. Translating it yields CSARGLAGGPPQYF.

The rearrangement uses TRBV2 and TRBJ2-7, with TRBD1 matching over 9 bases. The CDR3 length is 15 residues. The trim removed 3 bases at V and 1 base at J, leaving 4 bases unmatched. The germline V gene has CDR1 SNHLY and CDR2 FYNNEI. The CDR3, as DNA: TGTGCCAGCAGTGACTGGACAGGGGATTCCTACGAGCAGTACTTC. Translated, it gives CASSDWTGDSYEQYF.